Below are 4 T cell receptor beta chains sequenced from a single sample in a study of tumor-infiltrating lymphocytes in primary liver carcinoma. Production of TCR beta cDNA used approximately 0.55 ug total RNA together with a constant-region primer. Amplification in three nested multiplex PCR rounds with slightly modified ARM-PCR gave rise to TCR beta libraries. The two initial PCR rounds, roughly 9 cycles each, used TRBV1-TRBV30 forward and C-beta reverse primers. TCRdb passed the multiplex PCR reads through MiXCR, listing each CDR3 protein once. The data contain some 180,000 distinct CDR3 sequences, 70% to 90% of them singletons. The tissue used was unsorted bulk material of about 19-34 mg. RNA and DNA were co-extracted from it with the AllPrep DNA/RNA mini kit. The sample taken for sequencing was tumor tissue from primary liver carcinoma. The receptors shown here come from a man aged 40-49 years with primary liver carcinoma and hepatitis B virus infection.

Remarks on this clonotype: A junction boundary mismatches the germline segment, possibly from a read error. The chain employs TRBV29-1 and TRBJ2-5; weak D call: TRBD1 (5 bases). The germline V gene has CDR1 SQVTM and CDR2 ANQGSEA. The CDR3 is 13 amino acids. The CDR3 DNA sequence: TGCAGCGTCCTGACAGCGTACCGAGAGACCCAGTATTTC. The encoded protein is CSVLTAYRETQYF.

The chain combines TRBV11-2 with TRBJ2-2; D is uncertain. The CDR3 contains 14 residues. Germline V gene lookup returns CDR1 SGHAT and CDR2 FQNNGV. Trimming pared 9 bases from V and 3 bases from J, leaving 14 bases between. The CDR3 reads CASRTESDTGELFF. The DNA for the CDR3 is TGTGCCAGTAGAACAGAATCGGACACCGGGGAGCTGTTTTTT. Supplemented by reference TRBV11-2 and TRBJ2-2, the full variable domain reads EAGVAQSPRYKIIEKRQSVAFWCNPISGHATLYWYQQILGQGPKLLIQFQNNGVVDDSQLPKDRFSAERLKGVDSTLKIQPAKLEDSAVYLCASRTESDTGELFFGEGSRLTVL.

This clonotype was found a few times. V and J are TRBV7-2 and TRBJ2-1; 7 bases line up with TRBD2. The CDR3 contains 15 residues. The V gene end was trimmed by 8 bases and the J gene end by 3 bases; junction bases not matched to a gene: 10. From germline, CDR1 is SGHTA and CDR2 FQGNSA. CDR3 protein: CASQTGGSFYNEQFF. Here the CDR3 DNA reads TGTGCCAGCCAAACGGGCGGGAGTTTCTACAATGAGCAGTTCTTC.

About this clonotype itself: Compared with germline, one end of the junction differs, possibly owing to a read error. The chain recombines TRBV4-2 with TRBJ1-2; 9 bases align to TRBD1. The CDR3 has 15 residues. The germline gives CDR1 LGHNA, CDR2 YNFKEQ. The CDR3 region is CASGQSGTGPYGYTF. The CDR3, as DNA: TGTGCCAGCGGCCAGTCCGGGACAGGGCCCTATGGCTACACCTTC.